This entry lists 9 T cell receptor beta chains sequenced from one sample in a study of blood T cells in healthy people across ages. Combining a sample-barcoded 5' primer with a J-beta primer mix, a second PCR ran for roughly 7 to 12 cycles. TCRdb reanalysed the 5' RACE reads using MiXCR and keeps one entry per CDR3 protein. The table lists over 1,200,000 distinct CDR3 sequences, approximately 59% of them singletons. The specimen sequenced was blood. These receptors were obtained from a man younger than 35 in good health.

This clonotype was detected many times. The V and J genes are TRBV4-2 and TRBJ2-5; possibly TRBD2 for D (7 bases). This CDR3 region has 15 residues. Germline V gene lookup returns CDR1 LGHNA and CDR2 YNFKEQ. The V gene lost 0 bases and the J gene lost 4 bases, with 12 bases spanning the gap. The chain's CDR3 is CASSQEKGGAETQYF. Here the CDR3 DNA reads TGTGCCAGCAGCCAAGAGAAAGGGGGGGCAGAGACCCAGTACTTC.

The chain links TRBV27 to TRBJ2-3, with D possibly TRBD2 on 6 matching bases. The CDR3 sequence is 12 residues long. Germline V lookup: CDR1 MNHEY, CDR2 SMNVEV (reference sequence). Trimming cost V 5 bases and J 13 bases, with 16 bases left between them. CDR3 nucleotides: TGTGCCAGCAGTCCAGGGACTTCGAGGGAGTATTTT. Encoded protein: CASSPGTSREYF.

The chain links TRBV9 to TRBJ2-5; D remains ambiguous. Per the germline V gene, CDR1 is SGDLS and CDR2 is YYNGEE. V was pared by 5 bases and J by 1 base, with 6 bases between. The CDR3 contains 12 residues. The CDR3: CASRGTQETQYF. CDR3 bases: TGTGCCAGCAGGGGAACCCAAGAGACCCAGTACTTC.

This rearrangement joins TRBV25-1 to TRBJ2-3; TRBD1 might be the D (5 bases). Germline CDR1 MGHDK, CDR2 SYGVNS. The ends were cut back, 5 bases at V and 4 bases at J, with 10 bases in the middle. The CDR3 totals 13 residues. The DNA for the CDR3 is TGTGCCAGCAGTAATCCGACAGCAGATACGCAGTATTTT. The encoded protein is CASSNPTADTQYF.

CDR3 sequence: CASSSGLAGDGEQYF. As DNA, the CDR3 is TGTGCCAGCAGCTCGGGACTAGCGGGAGACGGCGAGCAGTACTTC. The gene calls are TRBV7-2 and TRBJ2-5; 14 bases align to TRBD2. The J call may be wrong; the DNA end is better matched by TRBJ2-7. The CDR3 runs to 15 residues. The germline gives CDR1 SGHTA, CDR2 FQGNSA.

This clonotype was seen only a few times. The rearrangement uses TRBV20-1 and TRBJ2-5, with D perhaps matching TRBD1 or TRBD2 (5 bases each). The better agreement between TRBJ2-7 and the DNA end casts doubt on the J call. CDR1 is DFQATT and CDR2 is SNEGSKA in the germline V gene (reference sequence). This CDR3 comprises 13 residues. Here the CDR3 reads CSARARGGYEQYF. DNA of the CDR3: TGCAGTGCTAGAGCTCGGGGCGGCTACGAGCAGTACTTC.

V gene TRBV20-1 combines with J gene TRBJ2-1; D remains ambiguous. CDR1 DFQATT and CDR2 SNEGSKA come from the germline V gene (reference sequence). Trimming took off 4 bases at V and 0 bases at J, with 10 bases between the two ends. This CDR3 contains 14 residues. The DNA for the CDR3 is TGCAGTGCTAACAAGGTGGGCTCCTACAATGAGCAGTTCTTC. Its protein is CSANKVGSYNEQFF.

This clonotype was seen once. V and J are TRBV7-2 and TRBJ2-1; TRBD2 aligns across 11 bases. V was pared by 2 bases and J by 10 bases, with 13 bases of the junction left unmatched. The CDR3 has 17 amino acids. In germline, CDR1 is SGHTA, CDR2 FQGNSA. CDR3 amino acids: CASSLSLLAGGGQEQFF. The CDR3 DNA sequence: TGTGCCAGCAGCTTATCCCTCCTAGCGGGAGGAGGGCAGGAGCAGTTCTTC. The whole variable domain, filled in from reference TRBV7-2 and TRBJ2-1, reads GAGVSQSPSNKVTEKGKDVELRCDPISGHTALYWYRQSLGQGLEFLIYFQGNSAPDKSGLPSDRFSAERTGGSVSTLTIQRTQQEDSAVYLCASSLSLLAGGGQEQFFGPGTRLTVL.

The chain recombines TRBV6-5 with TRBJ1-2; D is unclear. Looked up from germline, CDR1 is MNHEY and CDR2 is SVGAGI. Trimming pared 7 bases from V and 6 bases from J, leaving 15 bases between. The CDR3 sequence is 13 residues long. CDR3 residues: CASNPGSADGYTF. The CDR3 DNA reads TGTGCCAGCAACCCCGGGTCAGCCGATGGCTACACCTTC.